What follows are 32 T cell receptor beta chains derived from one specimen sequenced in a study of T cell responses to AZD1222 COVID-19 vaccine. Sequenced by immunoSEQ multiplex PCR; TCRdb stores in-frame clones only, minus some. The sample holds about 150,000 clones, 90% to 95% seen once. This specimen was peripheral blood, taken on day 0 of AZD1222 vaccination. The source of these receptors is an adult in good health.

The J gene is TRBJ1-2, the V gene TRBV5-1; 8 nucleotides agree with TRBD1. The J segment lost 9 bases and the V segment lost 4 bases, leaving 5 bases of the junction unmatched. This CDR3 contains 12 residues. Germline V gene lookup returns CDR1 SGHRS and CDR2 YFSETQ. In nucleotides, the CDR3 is TGCGCCAGCAGCGGACAGGGATCTAGCTACACCTTC. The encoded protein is CASSGQGSSYTF. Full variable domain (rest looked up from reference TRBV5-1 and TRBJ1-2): KAGVTQTPRYLIKTRGQQVTLSCSPISGHRSVSWYQQTPGQGLQFLFEYFSETQRNKGNFPGRFSGRQFSNSRSEMNVSTLELGDSALYLCASSGQGSSYTFGSGTRLTVV.

The CDR3 reads CASSLGTGTEAFF. DNA of the CDR3: TGTGCCAGCAGTTTGGGGACAGGGACTGAAGCTTTCTTT. The gene calls are TRBV12-3 or TRBV12-4 and TRBJ1-1, with 9 bases matching TRBD1. This CDR3 comprises 13 residues. V dropped 3 bases and J dropped 5; count of bases not matched to a gene: 1.

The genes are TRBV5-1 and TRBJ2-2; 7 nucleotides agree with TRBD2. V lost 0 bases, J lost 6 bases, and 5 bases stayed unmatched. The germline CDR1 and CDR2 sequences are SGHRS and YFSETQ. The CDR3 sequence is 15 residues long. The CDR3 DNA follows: TGCGCCAGCAGCTTGGGACTAGCTGCCTCCGGGGAGCTGTTTTTT. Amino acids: CASSLGLAASGELFF.

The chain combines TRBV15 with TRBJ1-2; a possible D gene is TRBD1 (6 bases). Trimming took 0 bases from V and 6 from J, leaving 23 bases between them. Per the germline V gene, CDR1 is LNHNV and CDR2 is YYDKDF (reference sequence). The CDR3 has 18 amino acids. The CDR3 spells CATSRDRGQSAGIDGYTF. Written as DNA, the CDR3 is TGTGCCACCAGCAGAGATAGGGGACAATCTGCGGGAATAGATGGCTACACCTTC.

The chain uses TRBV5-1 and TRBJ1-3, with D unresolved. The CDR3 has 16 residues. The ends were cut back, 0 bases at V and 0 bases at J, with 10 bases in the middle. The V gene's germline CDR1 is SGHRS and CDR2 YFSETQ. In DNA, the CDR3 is TGCGCCAGCAGCTTGGGGCAGGCTCTCTCTGGAAACACCATATATTTT. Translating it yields CASSLGQALSGNTIYF.

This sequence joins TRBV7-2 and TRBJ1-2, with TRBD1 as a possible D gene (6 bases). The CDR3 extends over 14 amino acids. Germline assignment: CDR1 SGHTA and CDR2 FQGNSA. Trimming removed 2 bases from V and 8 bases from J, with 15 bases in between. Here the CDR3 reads CASSLTTGMDGYTF. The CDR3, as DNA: TGTGCCAGCAGCTTAACGACAGGCATGGACGGCTACACCTTC. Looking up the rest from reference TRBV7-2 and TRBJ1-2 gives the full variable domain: GAGVSQSPSNKVTEKGKDVELRCDPISGHTALYWYRQSLGQGLEFLIYFQGNSAPDKSGLPSDRFSAERTGGSVSTLTIQRTQQEDSAVYLCASSLTTGMDGYTFGSGTRLTVV.

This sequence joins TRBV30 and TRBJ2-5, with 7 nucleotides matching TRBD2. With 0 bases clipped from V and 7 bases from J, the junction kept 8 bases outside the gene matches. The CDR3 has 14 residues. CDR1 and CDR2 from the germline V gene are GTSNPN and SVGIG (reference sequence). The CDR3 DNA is TGTGCCTGGAGTGTACGTCGCTCGGGGGGGACCCAGTACTTC. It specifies CAWSVRRSGGTQYF. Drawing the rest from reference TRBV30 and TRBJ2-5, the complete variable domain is SQTIHQWPATLVQPVGSPLSLECTVEGTSNPNLYWYRQAAGRGLQLLFYSVGIGQISSEVPQNLSASRPQDRQFILSSKKLLLSDSGFYLCAWSVRRSGGTQYFGPGTRLLVL.

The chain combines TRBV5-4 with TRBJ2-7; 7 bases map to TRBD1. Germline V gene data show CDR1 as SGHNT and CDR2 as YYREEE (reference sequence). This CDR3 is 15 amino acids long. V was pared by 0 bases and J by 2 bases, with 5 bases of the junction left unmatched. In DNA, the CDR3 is TGTGCCAGCAGCTTGGAGGGGGCCCTAACCTACGAGCAGTACTTC. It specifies CASSLEGALTYEQYF.

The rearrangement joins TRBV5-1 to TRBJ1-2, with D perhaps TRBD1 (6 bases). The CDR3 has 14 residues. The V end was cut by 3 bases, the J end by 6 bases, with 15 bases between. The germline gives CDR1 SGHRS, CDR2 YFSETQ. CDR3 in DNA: TGCGCCAGCAGCTACACTCGGGGGGCGAATGGCTACACCTTC. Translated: CASSYTRGANGYTF.

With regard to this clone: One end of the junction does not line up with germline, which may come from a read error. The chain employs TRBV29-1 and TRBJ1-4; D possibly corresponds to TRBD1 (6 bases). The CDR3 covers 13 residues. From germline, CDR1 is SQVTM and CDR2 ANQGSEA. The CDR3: CSVEIGLGGENHF. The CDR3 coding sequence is TGCAGCGTTGAAATAGGTCTTGGGGGCGAAAACCATTTT. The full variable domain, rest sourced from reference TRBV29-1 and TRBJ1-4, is SAVISQKPSRDICQRGTSLTIQCQVDSQVTMMFWYRQQPGQSLTLIATANQGSEATYESGFVIDKFPISRPNLTFSTLTVSNMSPEDSSIYLCSVEIGLGGENHFGSGTQLSVL.

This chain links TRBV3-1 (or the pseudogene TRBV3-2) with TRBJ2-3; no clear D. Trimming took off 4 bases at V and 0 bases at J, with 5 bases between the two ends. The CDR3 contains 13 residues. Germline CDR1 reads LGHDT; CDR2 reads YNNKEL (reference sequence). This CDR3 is CASSPHSTDTQYF. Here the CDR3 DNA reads TGTGCCAGCAGCCCACATAGCACAGATACGCAGTATTTT.

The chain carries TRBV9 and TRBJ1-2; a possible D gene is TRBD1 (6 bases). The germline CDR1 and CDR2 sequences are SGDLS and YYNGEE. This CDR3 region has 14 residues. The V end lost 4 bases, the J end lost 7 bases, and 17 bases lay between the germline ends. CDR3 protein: CASSPPGTGFGYTF. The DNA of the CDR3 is TGTGCCAGCAGCCCCCCGGGTACAGGGTTTGGCTACACCTTC.

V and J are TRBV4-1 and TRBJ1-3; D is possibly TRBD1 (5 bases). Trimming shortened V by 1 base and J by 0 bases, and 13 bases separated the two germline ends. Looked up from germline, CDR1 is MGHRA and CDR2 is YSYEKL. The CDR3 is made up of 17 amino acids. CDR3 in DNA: TGCGCCAGCAGCCAAGTTCGGGGCCGCGGCTCTGGAAACACCATATATTTT. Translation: CASSQVRGRGSGNTIYF.

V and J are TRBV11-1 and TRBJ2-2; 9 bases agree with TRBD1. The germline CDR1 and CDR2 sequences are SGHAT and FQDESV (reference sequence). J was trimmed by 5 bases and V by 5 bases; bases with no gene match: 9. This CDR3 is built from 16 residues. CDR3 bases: TGTGCCAGCAGCGGGAACAGGGGGCGTGGGACCGGGGAGCTGTTTTTT. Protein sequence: CASSGNRGRGTGELFF. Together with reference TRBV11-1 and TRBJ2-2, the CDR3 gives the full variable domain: EAEVAQSPRYKITEKSQAVAFWCDPISGHATLYWYRQILGQGPELLVQFQDESVVDDSQLPKDRFSAERLKGVDSTLKIQPAELGDSAMYLCASSGNRGRGTGELFFGEGSRLTVL.

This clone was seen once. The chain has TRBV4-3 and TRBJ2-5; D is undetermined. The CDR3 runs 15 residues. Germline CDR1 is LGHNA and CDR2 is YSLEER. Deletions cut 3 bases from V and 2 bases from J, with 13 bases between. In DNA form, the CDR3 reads TGCGCCAGCAGCCAGGACCTTTTGGGGCAAGAGACCCAGTACTTC. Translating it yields CASSQDLLGQETQYF.

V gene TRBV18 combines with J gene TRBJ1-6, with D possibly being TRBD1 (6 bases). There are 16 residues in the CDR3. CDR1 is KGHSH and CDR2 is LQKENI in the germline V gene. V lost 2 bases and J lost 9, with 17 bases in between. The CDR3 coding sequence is TGTGCCAGCTCACCAAGGGCCCAGGGGCCTATTTCACCCCTCCACTTT. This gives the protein CASSPRAQGPISPLHF. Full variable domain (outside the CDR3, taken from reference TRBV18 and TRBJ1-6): NAGVMQNPRHLVRRRGQEARLRCSPMKGHSHVYWYRQLPEEGLKFMVYLQKENIIDESGMPKERFSAEFPKEGPSILRIQQVVRGDSAAYFCASSPRAQGPISPLHFGNGTRLTVT.

CDR3 nucleotide sequence: TGTGCCAGCTCACTCCCGGGGGGCACTGAAGCTTTCTTT. Translated, it gives CASSLPGGTEAFF. The rearrangement links TRBV18 to TRBJ1-1; TRBD1 might be the D (5 bases). The CDR3 runs to 13 residues. Between the trimmed V and J ends, which lost 4 bases and 4 bases, there was a span of 10 bases. CDR1 KGHSH and CDR2 LQKENI come from the germline V gene.

The CDR3 DNA follows: TGTGCCAGCAGCGTAGCGGGGGCAAACACTGAAGCTTTCTTT. Amino acid sequence: CASSVAGANTEAFF. This chain links TRBV9 with TRBJ1-1; weak D call: TRBD1 (6 bases). There are 14 residues in the CDR3. The V gene lost 0 bases and the J gene lost 2 bases, with 8 bases spanning the gap. Germline CDR1 and CDR2: SGDLS and YYNGEE. The variable domain in full, completed from reference TRBV9 and TRBJ1-1, reads DSGVTQTPKHLITATGQRVTLRCSPRSGDLSVYWYQQSLDQGLQFLIQYYNGEERAKGNILERFSAQQFPDLHSELNLSSLELGDSALYFCASSVAGANTEAFFGQGTRLTVV.

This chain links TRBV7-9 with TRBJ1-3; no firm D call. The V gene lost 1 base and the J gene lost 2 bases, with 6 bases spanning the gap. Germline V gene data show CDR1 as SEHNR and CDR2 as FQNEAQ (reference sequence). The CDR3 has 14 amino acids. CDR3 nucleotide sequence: TGTGCCAGCAGCTTAGACGTGGCTGGAAACACCATATATTTT. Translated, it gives CASSLDVAGNTIYF.

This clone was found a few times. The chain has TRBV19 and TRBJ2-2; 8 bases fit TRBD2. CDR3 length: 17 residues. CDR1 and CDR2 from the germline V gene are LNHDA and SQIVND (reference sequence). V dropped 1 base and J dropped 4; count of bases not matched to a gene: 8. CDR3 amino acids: CASSIVGGLVGTGELFF. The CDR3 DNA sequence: TGTGCCAGTAGTATAGTCGGGGGACTAGTAGGCACCGGGGAGCTGTTTTTT. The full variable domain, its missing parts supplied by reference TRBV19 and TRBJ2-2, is DGGITQSPKYLFRKEGQNVTLSCEQNLNHDAMYWYRQDPGQGLRLIYYSQIVNDFQKGDIAEGYSVSREKKESFPLTVTSAQKNPTAFYLCASSIVGGLVGTGELFFGEGSRLTVL.

The CDR3 loop reads CASSQEYTDTQYF. Written as DNA, the CDR3 is TGTGCCAGCAGCCAAGAATACACAGATACGCAGTATTTT. The chain combines TRBV4-2 with TRBJ2-3, with D uncertain. Germline V gives CDR1 LGHNA, CDR2 YNFKEQ. Trimming stripped 0 bases from V and 2 bases from J, with 3 bases between. This CDR3 is 13 amino acids long.

CDR3 sequence reads: CASSRNAGGRGNQPQHF. Here the CDR3 DNA reads TGCGCCAGCAGCCGGAACGCAGGGGGTAGGGGCAATCAGCCCCAGCATTTT. The chain links TRBV4-1 to TRBJ1-5, with TRBD1 identical over 7 bases. CDR3 length: 17 residues. Germline CDR1 MGHRA, CDR2 YSYEKL. The V and J ends lost 4 bases and 2 bases, in that order; junction bases with no gene match: 11.

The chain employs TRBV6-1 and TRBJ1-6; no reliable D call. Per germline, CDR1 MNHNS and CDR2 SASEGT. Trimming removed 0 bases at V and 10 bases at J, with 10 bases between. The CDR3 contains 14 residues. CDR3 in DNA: TGTGCCAGCAGTGAAGCCGGGATTGGATCACCCCTCCACTTT. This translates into CASSEAGIGSPLHF.

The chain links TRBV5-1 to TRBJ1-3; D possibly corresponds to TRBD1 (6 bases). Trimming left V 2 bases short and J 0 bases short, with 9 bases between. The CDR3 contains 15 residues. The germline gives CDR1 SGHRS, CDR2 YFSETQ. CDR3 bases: TGCGCCAGCAGCTTTACAGGGAGCTCTGGAAACACCATATATTTT. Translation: CASSFTGSSGNTIYF.

CDR3 DNA sequence: TGTGCCAGCAGCTTGGCGGAGGAGGGAGTATATGGCTACACCTTC. Its translation: CASSLAEEGVYGYTF. The chain uses TRBV28 and TRBJ1-2, with D hard to call. V lost 6 bases, J lost 5 bases, and 19 bases lay in between. Germline loops: CDR1 MDHEN, CDR2 SYDVKM. This CDR3 region has 15 residues.

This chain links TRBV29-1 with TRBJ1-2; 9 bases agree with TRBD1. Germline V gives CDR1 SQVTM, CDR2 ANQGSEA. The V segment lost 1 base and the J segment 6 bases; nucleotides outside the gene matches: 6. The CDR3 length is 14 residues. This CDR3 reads CSVEGRDRADGYTF. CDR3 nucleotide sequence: TGCAGCGTTGAAGGTCGGGACAGGGCGGATGGCTACACCTTC.

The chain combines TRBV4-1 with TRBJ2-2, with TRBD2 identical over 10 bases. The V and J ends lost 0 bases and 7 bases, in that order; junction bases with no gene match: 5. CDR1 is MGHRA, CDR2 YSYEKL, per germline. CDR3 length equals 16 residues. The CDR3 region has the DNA TGCGCCAGCAGCCAAGATCCAGCGGGGGGGATCGGGGAGCTGTTTTTT. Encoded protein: CASSQDPAGGIGELFF.

The CDR3 coding sequence is TGTGCCAGCAGCTACCGGGACAGGGGTGGGAGCTCCTACGAGCAGTACTTC. Translating gives CASSYRDRGGSSYEQYF. The chain couples TRBV7-2 to TRBJ2-7; 10 bases are shared with TRBD1. The CDR3 length is 17 residues. CDR1 and CDR2 (germline): SGHTA, FQGNSA. Trimming removed 4 bases from V and 0 bases from J; junction bases left unmatched: 9.

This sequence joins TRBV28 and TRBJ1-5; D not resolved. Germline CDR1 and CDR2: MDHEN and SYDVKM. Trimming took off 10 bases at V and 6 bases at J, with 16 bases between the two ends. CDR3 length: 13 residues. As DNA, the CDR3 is TGTGCCATCACCCGCCCCCCTTCTCAGCCCCAGCATTTT. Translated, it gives CAITRPPSQPQHF.

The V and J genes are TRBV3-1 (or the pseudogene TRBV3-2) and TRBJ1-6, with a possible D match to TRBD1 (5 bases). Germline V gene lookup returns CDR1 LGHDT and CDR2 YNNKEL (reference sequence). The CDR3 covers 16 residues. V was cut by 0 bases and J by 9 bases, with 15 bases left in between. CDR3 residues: CASSQDLRPQGSPLHF. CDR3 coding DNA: TGTGCCAGCAGCCAAGATCTCCGTCCCCAGGGTTCACCCCTCCACTTT.

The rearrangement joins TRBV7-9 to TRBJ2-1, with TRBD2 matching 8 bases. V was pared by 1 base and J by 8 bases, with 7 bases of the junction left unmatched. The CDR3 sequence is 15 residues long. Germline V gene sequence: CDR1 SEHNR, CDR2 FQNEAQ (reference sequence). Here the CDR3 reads CASSLGPGTSHEQFF. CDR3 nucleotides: TGTGCCAGCAGCTTAGGACCCGGGACTAGTCATGAGCAGTTCTTC.

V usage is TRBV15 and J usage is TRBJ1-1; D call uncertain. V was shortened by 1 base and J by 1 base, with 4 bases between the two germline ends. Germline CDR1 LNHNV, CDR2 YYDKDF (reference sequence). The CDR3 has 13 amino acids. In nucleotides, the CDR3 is TGTGCCACCAGCAGAGTATGGAACACTGAAGCTTTCTTT. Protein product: CATSRVWNTEAFF.